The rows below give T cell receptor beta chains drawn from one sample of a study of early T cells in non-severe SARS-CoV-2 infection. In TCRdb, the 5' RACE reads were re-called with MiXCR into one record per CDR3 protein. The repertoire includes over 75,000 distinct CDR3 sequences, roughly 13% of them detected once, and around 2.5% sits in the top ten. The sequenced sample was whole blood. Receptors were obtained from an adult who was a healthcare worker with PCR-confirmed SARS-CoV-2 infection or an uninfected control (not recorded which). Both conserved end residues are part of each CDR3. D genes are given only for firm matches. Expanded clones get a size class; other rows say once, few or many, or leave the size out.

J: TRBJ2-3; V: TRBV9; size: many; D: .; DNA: TGTGCCAGCAGCGTAACTAGCACAGATACGCAGTACTTT; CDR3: CASSVTSTDTQYF
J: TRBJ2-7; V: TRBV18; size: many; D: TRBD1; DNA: TGTGCCAGCTCAGCCGCGACAGGGGATGGGACCTACGAGCAGTACTTC; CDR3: CASSAATGDGTYEQYF
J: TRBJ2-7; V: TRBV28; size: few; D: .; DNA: TGTGCCAGCAGTTTTTGGTACAGGGTGGACGAGCAGTACTTC; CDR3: CASSFWYRVDEQYF
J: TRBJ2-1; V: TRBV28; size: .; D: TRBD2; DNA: TGTGCCAGCAGTTTAGTTAGCGGGGGGCTCTACAATGAGCAGTTCTTC; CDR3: CASSLVSGGLYNEQFF
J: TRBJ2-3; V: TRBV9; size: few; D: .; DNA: TGTGCCAGCAGCGTAGGACAAGATACGCAGTATTTT; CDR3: CASSVGQDTQYF
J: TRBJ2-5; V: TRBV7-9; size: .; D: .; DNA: TGTGCCAGCAGCTTTGCAGAGGCAGGGACCCAGTACTTC; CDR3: CASSFAEAGTQYF
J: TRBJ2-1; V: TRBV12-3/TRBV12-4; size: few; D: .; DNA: TGTGCCAGCAGTCCGGCGACTGTTTCTCTGGATGAGCAGTTCTTC; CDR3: CASSPATVSLDEQFF
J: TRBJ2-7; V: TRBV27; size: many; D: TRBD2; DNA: TGTGCCAGCAGAGGGACTAGCGGGGAGCAGTACTTC; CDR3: CASRGTSGEQYF
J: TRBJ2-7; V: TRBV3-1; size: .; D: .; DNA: TGTGCCAGCAGCCAAGGGGCAGGGATGAACTACGAGCAGTACTTC; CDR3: CASSQGAGMNYEQYF
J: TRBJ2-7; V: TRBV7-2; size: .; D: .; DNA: TGTGCCAGCAGCTTAGGGCCCTCATCCTACGAGCAGTACTTC; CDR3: CASSLGPSSYEQYF
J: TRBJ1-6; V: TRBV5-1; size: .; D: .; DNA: TGCGCCAGCAGCCCCGCCGCAGGGTCGAATTCACCCCTCCACTTT; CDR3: CASSPAAGSNSPLHF
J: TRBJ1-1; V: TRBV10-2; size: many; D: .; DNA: TGCGCCAGCACCCGGTCGAACACTGAAGCTTTCTTT; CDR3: CASTRSNTEAFF
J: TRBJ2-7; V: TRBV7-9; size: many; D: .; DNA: TGTGCCAGCAGCCCCCTTGCTCCTTACGAGCAGTACTTC; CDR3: CASSPLAPYEQYF
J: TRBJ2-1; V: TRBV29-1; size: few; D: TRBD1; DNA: TGCAGCGTTCACGACAGGGGAAGGAGCAATAAGCAGTTCTTC; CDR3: CSVHDRGRSNKQFF
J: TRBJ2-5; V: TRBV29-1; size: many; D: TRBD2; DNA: TGCAGCGTTGAATACCGGCGGGGGGAACAAGAGACCCAGTACTTC; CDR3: CSVEYRRGEQETQYF
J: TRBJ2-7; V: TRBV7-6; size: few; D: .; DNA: TGTGCCAGCAGCTCAAGGACAGAGGGTCCATACGAGCAGTACTTC; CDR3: CASSSRTEGPYEQYF
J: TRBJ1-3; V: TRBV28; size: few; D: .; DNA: TGTGCCAGCAGTTCCTTAAGGCAGTCTGGAAACACCATATATTTT; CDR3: CASSSLRQSGNTIYF
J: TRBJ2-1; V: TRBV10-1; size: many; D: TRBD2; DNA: TGCGCCAGCAGCGCCCGACTAGCGGGGGCGTATCCCGGGCAATGGAAACAGTTCTTC; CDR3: CASSARLAGAYPGQWKQFF
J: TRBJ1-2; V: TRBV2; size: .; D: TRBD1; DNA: TGTGCCAGCAGTCCGGACAGGGTTTATGGCTACACCTTC; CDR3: CASSPDRVYGYTF
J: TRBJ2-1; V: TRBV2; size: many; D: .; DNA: TGTGCCAGCAGTGTACCGGGACAAGTTAATGAGCAGTTCTTC; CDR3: CASSVPGQVNEQFF
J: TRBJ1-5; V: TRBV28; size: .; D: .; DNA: TGTGCCAGCAGTCATCCACAAGGCAATCAGCCCCAGCATTTT; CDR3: CASSHPQGNQPQHF
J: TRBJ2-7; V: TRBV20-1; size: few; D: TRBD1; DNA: TGCAGTGGGCGACCGGGACAGTCCTACGAGCAGTACTTC; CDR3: CSGRPGQSYEQYF
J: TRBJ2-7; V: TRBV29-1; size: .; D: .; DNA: TGCAGCGTTGAAGCCAACTACGAGCAGTACTTC; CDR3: CSVEANYEQYF
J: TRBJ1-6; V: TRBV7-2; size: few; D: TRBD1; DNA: TGTGCCAGCAGCAAGCAGGGGGCTTTGGGTAATTCACCCCTCCACTTT; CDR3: CASSKQGALGNSPLHF
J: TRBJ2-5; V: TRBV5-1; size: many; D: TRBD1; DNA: TGCGCCAGCCGACTGACAGGGGCACAAGAGACCCAGTACTTC; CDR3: CASRLTGAQETQYF
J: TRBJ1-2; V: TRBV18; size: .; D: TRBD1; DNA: TGTGCCAGCTCATCAACAGGGGCCACAAACTATGGCTACACCTTC; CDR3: CASSSTGATNYGYTF
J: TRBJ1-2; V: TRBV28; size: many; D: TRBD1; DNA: TGTGCCAGCAGTCCAGGGGACAGCCACTATGGCTACACCTTC; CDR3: CASSPGDSHYGYTF
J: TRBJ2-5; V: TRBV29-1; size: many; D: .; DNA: TGCAGCGTTGCACTACAGGGTAGGGAGACCCAGTACTTC; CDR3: CSVALQGRETQYF
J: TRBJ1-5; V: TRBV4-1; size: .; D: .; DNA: TGCGCCAGCAGCCGCACAGGGTTGAGCAATCAGCCCCAGCATTTT; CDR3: CASSRTGLSNQPQHF
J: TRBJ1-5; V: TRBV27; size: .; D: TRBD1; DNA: TGTGCCAGCAGCCGCGACAGGGGAGAAGGTCAGCCCCAGCATTTT; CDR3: CASSRDRGEGQPQHF
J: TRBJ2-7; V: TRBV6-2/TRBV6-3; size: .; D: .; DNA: TGTGCCACCTGGGACAATAAGGGTTCCTACGAGCAGTACTTC; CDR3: CATWDNKGSYEQYF
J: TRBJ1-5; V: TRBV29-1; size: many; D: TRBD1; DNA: TGCAGCGTTTGGGACAGCTATCAGCCCCAGCATTTT; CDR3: CSVWDSYQPQHF
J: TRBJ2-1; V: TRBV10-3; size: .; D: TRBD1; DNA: TGTGCCATATCCCAGGGGGCTAGCTACAATGAGCAGTTCTTC; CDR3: CAISQGASYNEQFF
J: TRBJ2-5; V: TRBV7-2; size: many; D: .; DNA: TGTGCCAGCAGCTTAGCGCCCCTAGGGGGGGTTGAGACCCAGTACTTC; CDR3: CASSLAPLGGVETQYF
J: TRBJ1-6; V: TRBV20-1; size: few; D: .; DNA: TGCAGTGCTAGGGACAGAAGTACTAATTCACCCCTCCACTTT; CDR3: CSARDRSTNSPLHF
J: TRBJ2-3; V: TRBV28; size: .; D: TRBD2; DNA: TGTGCCAGCAGTACTAGCGGGGCGACAGATACGCAGTATTTT; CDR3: CASSTSGATDTQYF
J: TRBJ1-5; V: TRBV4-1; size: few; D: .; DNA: TGCGCCAGCAGCCAAGAAGGTCGACAGCCCCAGCATTTT; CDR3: CASSQEGRQPQHF
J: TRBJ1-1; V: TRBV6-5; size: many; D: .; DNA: TGTGCCAGCAGTTACGGGGGATACACTGAAGCTTTCTTT; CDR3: CASSYGGYTEAFF
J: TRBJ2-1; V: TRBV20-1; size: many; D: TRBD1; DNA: TGCAGTGCTAGGACAGGGACCTACAATGAGCAGTTCTTC; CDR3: CSARTGTYNEQFF
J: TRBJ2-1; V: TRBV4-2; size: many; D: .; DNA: TGTGCCAGCAGCCAAGGTCAGGGGGGAGATGAGCAGTTCTTC; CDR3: CASSQGQGGDEQFF
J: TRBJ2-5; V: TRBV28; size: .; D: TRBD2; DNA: TGTGCCAGCAGTTTATTGGGAGGGCGGGAGACCCAGTACTTC; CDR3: CASSLLGGRETQYF
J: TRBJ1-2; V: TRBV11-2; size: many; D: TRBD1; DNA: TGTGCCAGCAGCATCAATGGGGGTGAGGGGGCCTTAACCCTCTATGGCTACACCTTC; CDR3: CASSINGGEGALTLYGYTF
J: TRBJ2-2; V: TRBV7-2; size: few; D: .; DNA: TGTGCCAGCAGCTTAGCCTCGTATGGTTCCACCGGGGAGCTGTTTTTT; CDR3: CASSLASYGSTGELFF
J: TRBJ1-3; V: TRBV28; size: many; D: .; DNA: TGTGCCAGCAGCGGAGGCTCTGGAAACACCATATATTTT; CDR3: CASSGGSGNTIYF
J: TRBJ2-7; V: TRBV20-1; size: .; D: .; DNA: TGCAGTGCTAGAGGGCTGGGCTACGAGCAGTACTTC; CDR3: CSARGLGYEQYF